One sample yielded the 28 T cell receptor beta chains listed below, sequenced in a study of blood T cell repertoires in COVID-19. The assay was immunoSEQ multiplex PCR, and TCRdb's table has in-frame clones only and misses some. The sample contains some 110,000 clones, 85% to 90% of which appear only once. The sample taken for sequencing was peripheral blood. The receptors stem from a human donor in a cohort sampled during active COVID-19.

CDR3 residues: CASSLRSGLSGTAGELFF. CDR3 nucleotides: TGTGCCAGCAGCTTACGGTCGGGACTTAGCGGGACCGCCGGGGAGCTGTTTTTT. This sequence joins TRBV7-9 and TRBJ2-2; 8 bases match TRBD2. This CDR3 comprises 18 residues. The V gene's germline CDR1 is SEHNR and CDR2 FQNEAQ (reference sequence). J gave up 6 bases and V 2 bases, and 14 bases lay outside the gene matches.

The V and J genes are TRBV19 and TRBJ2-1; D possibly corresponds to TRBD2 (5 bases). The germline V gene has CDR1 LNHDA and CDR2 SQIVND (reference sequence). This CDR3 contains 13 residues. Deletions cut 7 bases from V and 3 bases from J, with 10 bases between. The CDR3 nucleotides read TGTGCCAGTACAGCGGACTTCTACAATGAGCAGTTCTTC. This gives the protein CASTADFYNEQFF.

The rearrangement joins TRBV7-9 to TRBJ2-7, with D possibly TRBD1 on 6 matching bases. Germline lookup yields CDR1 SEHNR and CDR2 FQNEAQ (reference sequence). V was trimmed by 3 bases and J by 5 bases, leaving 14 bases between them. CDR3 length: 14 residues. The CDR3 DNA follows: TGTGCCAGCAGCTTTCGCAGGGGTTCCGACGAGCAGTACTTC. As protein: CASSFRRGSDEQYF.

For the CDR3, the DNA is TGCAGTGCTAGTTCGGGAGGACTAGCGGGAGACGAGCAGTACTTC. Protein product: CSASSGGLAGDEQYF. This chain joins TRBV20-1 and TRBJ2-7, with TRBD2 identical over 13 bases. V lost 3 bases, J lost 5 bases, and 7 bases stayed unmatched. Germline loops: CDR1 DFQATT, CDR2 SNEGSKA (reference sequence). The CDR3 totals 15 residues.

This rearrangement joins TRBV6-2 or TRBV6-3 to TRBJ2-5; 11 bases are shared with TRBD2. CDR1 and CDR2 (germline): MNHEY, SVGEGT. V dropped 2 bases and J dropped 5; count of bases not matched to a gene: 16. CDR3 length equals 19 residues. CDR3 bases: TGTGCCAGCAGTTACCTCGCTTCGGCCGGGACTAGCGGACGGGAGACCCAGTACTTC. It encodes CASSYLASAGTSGRETQYF.

This clone was recorded once. This sequence joins TRBV19 and TRBJ2-4, with 7 bases lining up with TRBD2. J lost 5 bases, V lost 0 bases, and 7 bases had no gene match. Germline CDR1 LNHDA, CDR2 SQIVND (reference sequence). The CDR3 runs 16 residues. CDR3 bases: TGTGCCAGTAGTATAGAGATGGGGAGGGGTGAAAACATTCAGTACTTC. It is translated as CASSIEMGRGENIQYF. Looking up the rest from reference TRBV19 and TRBJ2-4 gives the full variable domain: DGGITQSPKYLFRKEGQNVTLSCEQNLNHDAMYWYRQDPGQGLRLIYYSQIVNDFQKGDIAEGYSVSREKKESFPLTVTSAQKNPTAFYLCASSIEMGRGENIQYFGAGTRLSVL.

This clone was detected once. The rearrangement uses TRBV7-8 and TRBJ2-7; 9 nucleotides align to TRBD1. The CDR3 runs to 13 residues. The germline V gene encodes CDR1 SGHVS and CDR2 FQNEAQ. The trim removed 4 bases at V and 6 bases at J, leaving 4 bases unmatched. CDR3: CASSSDRGGEQYF. The CDR3 DNA follows: TGTGCCAGCAGCTCGGACAGGGGAGGCGAGCAGTACTTC.

This chain uses TRBV19 with TRBJ1-1; D is unclear. Trimming pared 0 bases from V and 4 bases from J, leaving 9 bases between. CDR1 and CDR2 (germline): LNHDA, SQIVND (reference sequence). The CDR3 length is 14 residues. The chain's CDR3 is CASSIESGSTEAFF. In DNA form, the CDR3 reads TGTGCCAGTAGTATAGAGTCGGGGAGCACTGAAGCTTTCTTT.

This chain links TRBV19 with TRBJ2-7; 11 bases agree with TRBD2. The CDR3 sequence is 15 residues long. V lost 4 bases and J lost 3; bases outside the gene matches: 5. The germline CDR1 and CDR2 sequences are LNHDA and SQIVND (reference sequence). The CDR3, as DNA: TGTGCCAGTAGTACCCAGGGACTAGCGGACTACGAGCAGTACTTC. It codes for CASSTQGLADYEQYF.

This rearrangement joins TRBV11-2 to TRBJ1-1; 9 bases fit TRBD1. CDR3 length: 15 amino acids. Trimming removed 1 base from V and 5 bases from J; junction bases left unmatched: 5. Germline-derived CDR1 and CDR2 are SGHAT and FQNNGV. The CDR3 is CASSLGVGTGTEAFF. The CDR3 region has the DNA TGTGCCAGCAGCTTAGGAGTGGGGACAGGGACTGAAGCTTTCTTT.

This chain links TRBV29-1 with TRBJ2-7, with a possible D match to TRBD2 (5 bases). The germline gives CDR1 SQVTM, CDR2 ANQGSEA. V was cut by 6 bases and J by 2 bases, with 14 bases left in between. The CDR3 is made up of 13 amino acids. The CDR3 nucleotides are TGCAGCGTCGGAAGGACGGGGACCTACGAGCAGTACTTC. The encoded protein is CSVGRTGTYEQYF.

V gene TRBV11-3 combines with J gene TRBJ2-3, with D tentatively TRBD1 (5 bases). Trimming left V 2 bases short and J 10 bases short, with 13 bases between. Germline CDR1 and CDR2: SGHNT and YENEEA. The CDR3 runs to 13 residues. CDR3 DNA sequence: TGTGCCAGCAGCTTAACTTGGCAGGGCGCGCAGTATTTT. This gives the protein CASSLTWQGAQYF.

This sequence joins TRBV7-2 and TRBJ1-2; perhaps TRBD1 as D (6 bases). The CDR3 covers 15 residues. The germline CDR1 and CDR2 sequences are SGHTA and FQGNSA. V shed 4 bases and J shed 0 bases, with 12 bases lying between them. The CDR3 reads CASSWGQTANYGYTF. In DNA, the CDR3 is TGTGCCAGCAGCTGGGGACAAACGGCTAACTATGGCTACACCTTC.

V usage is TRBV5-5 and J usage is TRBJ2-7, with a tentative D call TRBD2 (5 bases). Germline V CDR1 and CDR2: SGHKS, YYEKEE (reference sequence). This CDR3 has 13 amino acids. V gave up 0 bases and J gave up 6 bases, with 10 bases separating them. CDR3 residues: CASSLDAGFEQYF. The CDR3 DNA reads as TGTGCCAGCAGCTTGGACGCGGGTTTCGAGCAGTACTTC.

This chain uses TRBV3-1 (or the pseudogene TRBV3-2) with TRBJ2-2; 9 bases are shared with TRBD1. Germline V gives CDR1 LGHDT, CDR2 YNNKEL (reference sequence). V was pared by 9 bases and J by 0 bases, with 2 bases of the junction left unmatched. The CDR3 runs to 14 residues. The CDR3 bases are TGTGCCAGAAGGGACAGGGCGAACACCGGGGAGCTGTTTTTT. It codes for CARRDRANTGELFF.

This sequence joins TRBV4-1 and TRBJ2-5; TRBD1 agrees at 7 bases. This CDR3 is built from 16 residues. Germline loops: CDR1 MGHRA, CDR2 YSYEKL. Germline trimming cut 0 bases from V and 5 bases from J; bases unmatched to any gene: 9. The CDR3 sequence: CASSQEGQAHGETQYF. The CDR3 coding sequence is TGCGCCAGCAGCCAAGAAGGACAGGCCCATGGGGAGACCCAGTACTTC.

The CDR3 here is CASRTDRGRSNTGELFF. As DNA, the CDR3 is TGTGCCAGCCGAACCGACAGGGGGCGGTCGAACACCGGGGAGCTGTTTTTT. The chain recombines TRBV2 with TRBJ2-2; 10 bases fit TRBD1. The V gene end was trimmed by 8 bases and the J gene end by 0 bases; junction bases not matched to a gene: 9. CDR1 is SNHLY, CDR2 FYNNEI, per germline. CDR3 size: 17 residues.

The chain joins TRBV10-3 to TRBJ1-1, with 8 nucleotides matching TRBD1. In germline, CDR1 is ENHRY, CDR2 SYGVKD. J was trimmed by 6 bases and V by 4 bases; bases with no gene match: 4. The CDR3 contains 13 residues. CDR3 sequence (DNA): TGTGCCATCAGTGTAGGGACAGGTCCTGAAGCTTTCTTT. As protein: CAISVGTGPEAFF.

This chain connects TRBV2 to TRBJ2-7, with TRBD1 matching over 12 bases. The CDR3 extends over 15 amino acids. After removal of 6 bases from V and 6 bases from J, the junction contained 9 bases not matched to a gene. CDR1 is SNHLY, CDR2 FYNNEI, per germline. The CDR3 region has the DNA TGTGCCAGCAGACAACCGGGACAGGGGGCAGGCGAGCAGTACTTC. Residues: CASRQPGQGAGEQYF.

This clone was counted once. The chain recombines TRBV3-1 (or the pseudogene TRBV3-2) with TRBJ2-2; TRBD1 matches at 8 bases. CDR3 size: 14 residues. The germline V gene has CDR1 LGHDT and CDR2 YNNKEL (reference sequence). The V gene end was trimmed by 5 bases and the J gene end by 4 bases; junction bases not matched to a gene: 3. The CDR3, as DNA: TGTGCCAGCAGCGCAGGGGGCGGCACCGGGGAGCTGTTTTTT. This codes for CASSAGGGTGELFF.

This clone was seen a handful of times. The V and J genes are TRBV28 and TRBJ1-5, with 8 bases that match TRBD1. Germline V gene data show CDR1 as MDHEN and CDR2 as SYDVKM. J lost 0 bases, V lost 4 bases, and 2 bases had no gene match. The CDR3 has 15 amino acids. The CDR3 loop is CASSSGQGSNQPQHF. CDR3 in DNA: TGTGCCAGCAGTTCAGGACAGGGTAGCAATCAGCCCCAGCATTTT.

This chain joins TRBV9 and TRBJ2-1; D remains unclear. The germline CDR1 and CDR2 sequences are SGDLS and YYNGEE. The CDR3 spans 12 residues. V lost 3 bases and J lost 5, with 6 bases in between. The CDR3 DNA reads TGTGCCAGCAGCGCAAACAACAATGAGCAGTTCTTC. Protein: CASSANNNEQFF.

This clone was observed once. V and J are TRBV5-1 and TRBJ2-5, with D possibly matching TRBD1 (6 bases). Germline V gene lookup returns CDR1 SGHRS and CDR2 YFSETQ. V lost 5 bases, J lost 5 bases, and 13 bases lay in between. The CDR3 contains 13 residues. The CDR3, as DNA: TGCGCCAGCAGTACAGGGTCAGCGGAGACCCAGTACTTC. Translated, it gives CASSTGSAETQYF.

V gene TRBV5-4 combines with J gene TRBJ2-7; 9 positions agree with TRBD1. Germline trimming cut 0 bases from V and 0 bases from J; bases unmatched to any gene: 1. CDR1 SGHNT and CDR2 YYREEE come from the germline V gene (reference sequence). The CDR3 length is 15 residues. The CDR3 bases are TGTGCCAGCAGCTTGGACAGGGGGCTCTCCTACGAGCAGTACTTC. Its translation: CASSLDRGLSYEQYF.

V gene TRBV24-1 combines with J gene TRBJ2-3; tentative D call: TRBD2 (7 bases). CDR3 length: 16 residues. Trimming removed 9 bases at V and 2 bases at J, with 20 bases between. Germline CDR1 reads KGHDR; CDR2 reads SFDVKD. The CDR3 is CATGGGGGLSTDTQYF. Written as DNA, the CDR3 is TGTGCCACCGGTGGGGGCGGGGGACTTTCCACAGATACGCAGTATTTT.

The chain is built from TRBV28 and TRBJ1-6; maybe TRBD1 (5 bases). V lost 5 bases to trimming and J lost 13 bases, with 18 bases between them. The CDR3 loop spans 14 amino acids. Germline V lookup: CDR1 MDHEN, CDR2 SYDVKM. CDR3 in DNA: TGTGCCAGCAGTCCTACGTCGGGGGTGTTCCCCCTCCACTTT. Amino acids: CASSPTSGVFPLHF.

The rearrangement uses TRBV3-1 (or the pseudogene TRBV3-2) and TRBJ2-7, with TRBD1 as a possible D gene (6 bases). The CDR3 has 13 amino acids. CDR1 and CDR2 from the germline V gene are LGHDT and YNNKEL (reference sequence). V lost 4 bases and J lost 2, with 9 bases in between. CDR3: CASSPEGAYEQYF. CDR3 sequence (DNA): TGTGCCAGCAGCCCCGAGGGGGCCTACGAGCAGTACTTC.

In this sample, this clone turned up once. V gene TRBV28 combines with J gene TRBJ1-5; 7 bases map to TRBD1. The CDR3 has 13 residues. V gave up 6 bases and J gave up 3 bases; unmatched junction bases: 2. CDR1 is MDHEN, CDR2 SYDVKM, per germline. Written as DNA, the CDR3 is TGTGCCAGCAGACAGGGGATCAATCAGCCCCAGCATTTT. Its translation is CASRQGINQPQHF. The full variable domain, completed using reference TRBV28 and TRBJ1-5, is DVKVTQSSRYLVKRTGEKVFLECVQDMDHENMFWYRQDPGLGLRLIYFSYDVKMKEKGDIPEGYSVSREKKERFSLILESASTNQTSMYLCASRQGINQPQHFGDGTRLSIL.